The 18 T cell receptor beta chains presented below share a single source sample, sequenced in a study of PD-1 blockade in classical Hodgkin lymphoma. The protocol was immunoSEQ multiplex PCR, while the TCRdb copy is restricted to in-frame clones and leaves out a portion. The table shows roughly 70,000 clones, with about two thirds occurring only once. With no exception, relapse followed autologous stem cell transplantation in all patients, and brentuximab vedotin exposure varied. Here the sequenced sample was peripheral blood mononuclear cells (PBMCs), taken before the second cycle of nivolumab. The origin of the receptors is a human donor with classical Hodgkin lymphoma.

The chain couples TRBV4-1 to TRBJ2-7, with TRBD1 identical over 8 bases. Germline assignment: CDR1 MGHRA and CDR2 YSYEKL. CDR3 length equals 15 residues. V was clipped by 0 bases and J by 5 bases; unmatched bases: 6. The CDR3 spells CASSQDPGQGNEQYF. The CDR3 region has the DNA TGCGCCAGCAGCCAAGATCCAGGACAGGGCAACGAGCAGTACTTC.

The rearrangement joins TRBV9 to TRBJ2-3, with 7 positions matching TRBD1. The V gene end was trimmed by 0 bases and the J gene end by 2 bases; junction bases not matched to a gene: 9. The CDR3 is 17 amino acids. Germline values: CDR1 SGDLS, CDR2 YYNGEE. DNA for the CDR3: TGTGCCAGCAGCGTAGGGACAGGACGCCCTGACACAGATACGCAGTATTTT. It codes for CASSVGTGRPDTDTQYF.

The V gene is TRBV29-1, the J gene TRBJ2-7; TRBD1 aligns across 9 bases. There are 17 residues in the CDR3. Germline V gene lookup returns CDR1 SQVTM and CDR2 ANQGSEA. The V and J ends lost 4 bases and 3 bases, in that order; junction bases with no gene match: 16. The CDR3 coding sequence is TGCAGCGTTGGAGGCCCCAAAGGACAGGGGAAGGACTACGAGCAGTACTTC. It yields the protein CSVGGPKGQGKDYEQYF.

The chain uses TRBV9 and TRBJ2-5, with a possible D match to TRBD1 (6 bases). The CDR3 covers 14 residues. Deletions cut 0 bases from V and 2 bases from J, with 8 bases between. Germline-derived CDR1 and CDR2 are SGDLS and YYNGEE. The CDR3 nucleotides read TGTGCCAGCAGCGTAGAGGGGGTACAAGAGACCCAGTACTTC. Translated, it gives CASSVEGVQETQYF.

The chain carries TRBV7-6 and TRBJ2-1, with 7 bases identical to TRBD2. J gave up 2 bases and V 5 bases, and 9 bases lay outside the gene matches. Germline values: CDR1 SGHVS, CDR2 FNYEAQ. This CDR3 spans 16 amino acids. The CDR3, as DNA: TGTGCCAGCAGCCCAATTGCTAGCGGAACCTACAATGAGCAGTTCTTC. Translating it yields CASSPIASGTYNEQFF.

This clone has only one observation. The rearrangement links TRBV29-1 to TRBJ1-2; D not resolved. The CDR3 sequence is 12 residues long. V was clipped by 8 bases and J by 6 bases, with 16 bases between them. CDR1 SQVTM and CDR2 ANQGSEA come from the germline V gene. CDR3 sequence: CSHEGPSDGYTF. CDR3 DNA: TGCAGCCACGAAGGCCCCTCGGATGGCTACACCTTC.

V gene TRBV2 combines with J gene TRBJ1-2; D is possibly TRBD1 (6 bases). Germline CDR1 reads SNHLY; CDR2 reads FYNNEI. V lost 3 bases to trimming and J lost 0 bases, with 8 bases between them. The CDR3 loop spans 14 amino acids. The CDR3 is CASSDRGSNYGYTF. DNA for the CDR3: TGTGCCAGCAGTGACAGGGGCTCTAACTATGGCTACACCTTC.

DNA for the CDR3: TGTGCCAGCAGTACGAGGGCCCACGAGCAGTACTTC. This translates into CASSTRAHEQYF. The chain has TRBV28 and TRBJ2-7; perhaps TRBD2 as D (5 bases). CDR1 is MDHEN and CDR2 is SYDVKM in the germline V gene. The V end was cut by 5 bases, the J end by 5 bases, with 10 bases between. The CDR3 has 12 residues.

The J gene is TRBJ1-4, the V gene TRBV7-9, with D unresolved. The CDR3 sequence is 14 residues long. Trimming cost V 5 bases and J 7 bases, with 14 bases left between them. CDR1 and CDR2 from the germline V gene are SEHNR and FQNEAQ (reference sequence). CDR3 bases: TGTGCCAGCAGCCGAGGAGGAACCAGTGAAAAACTGTTTTTT. Its protein product is CASSRGGTSEKLFF.

The rearrangement joins TRBV19 to TRBJ1-3, with a weak D call TRBD1 (6 bases). The germline V gene encodes CDR1 LNHDA and CDR2 SQIVND (reference sequence). There are 14 residues in the CDR3. Deletions cut 9 bases from V and 0 bases from J, with 12 bases between. CDR3 DNA sequence: TGTGCCAGCCAAAGGACAGCCTCTGGAAACACCATATATTTT. This translates into CASQRTASGNTIYF.

The chain recombines TRBV5-6 with TRBJ1-2, with D unresolved. Trimming took off 4 bases at V and 0 bases at J, with 13 bases between the two ends. CDR3 length: 15 amino acids. Germline CDR1 SGHDT, CDR2 YYEEEE. CDR3 in amino acids: CASSVPGAANYGYTF. CDR3 DNA: TGTGCCAGCAGCGTCCCAGGAGCTGCTAACTATGGCTACACCTTC.

The chain recombines TRBV7-3 with TRBJ2-7, with a weak D call TRBD1 (6 bases). This CDR3 contains 14 residues. V was shortened by 3 bases and J by 3 bases, with 12 bases between the two germline ends. Germline CDR1 and CDR2: SGHTA and FQGTGA. The CDR3 protein is CASSLGAGDYEQYF. The DNA of the CDR3 is TGTGCCAGCAGCTTGGGGGCAGGTGACTACGAGCAGTACTTC.

J is TRBJ1-1 and V is TRBV7-6, with 7 nucleotides matching TRBD1. The CDR3 is 16 amino acids. CDR1 is SGHVS, CDR2 FNYEAQ, per germline. Losses at the gene ends were 3 bases for V and 0 bases for J; bases not matched to a gene: 7. The chain's CDR3 is CASSLGQSYMNTEAFF. CDR3 sequence (DNA): TGTGCCAGCAGCTTGGGACAGAGTTACATGAACACTGAAGCTTTCTTT.

The sample holds one count of this clone. V is TRBV6-1 and J is TRBJ2-4, with D unresolved. The ends were cut back, 1 base at V and 16 bases at J, with 11 bases in the middle. The germline V gene has CDR1 MNHNS and CDR2 SASEGT. This CDR3 is 11 amino acids long. This chain's CDR3 is CASSEGRWRYF. CDR3 nucleotides: TGTGCCAGCAGTGAAGGACGCTGGAGATACTTC.

CDR3 DNA sequence: TGTGCCACCAGCAGAACCTTTATAGCCAAAAACATTCAGTACTTC. Its translation: CATSRTFIAKNIQYF. The chain uses TRBV15 and TRBJ2-4; no definite D call. From germline, CDR1 is LNHNV and CDR2 YYDKDF (reference sequence). CDR3 length: 15 amino acids. V lost 2 bases and J 0 bases, leaving 8 bases between the germline ends.

This chain links TRBV15 with TRBJ1-5; 8 bases are a match to TRBD1. V shed 2 bases, J shed 3 bases, and the junction held 3 bases outside the gene matches. Germline V gives CDR1 LNHNV, CDR2 YYDKDF (reference sequence). The CDR3 has 15 residues. CDR3 residues: CATSRRTGNNQPQHF. The CDR3 DNA reads TGTGCCACCAGCAGACGGACAGGGAACAATCAGCCCCAGCATTTT. The whole variable domain, filled in from reference TRBV15 and TRBJ1-5, reads DAMVIQNPRYQVTQFGKPVTLSCSQTLNHNVMYWYQQKSSQAPKLLFHYYDKDFNNEADTPDNFQSRRPNTSFCFLDIRSPGLGDTAMYLCATSRRTGNNQPQHFGDGTRLSIL.

This clone was counted between two and nine times. This chain uses TRBV6-1 with TRBJ1-2, with a possible D match to TRBD1 (5 bases). The CDR3 is made up of 13 amino acids. Germline assignment: CDR1 MNHNS and CDR2 SASEGT. Trimming shortened V by 7 bases and J by 0 bases, and 9 bases separated the two germline ends. CDR3 sequence (DNA): TGTGCCAGCACCAGGGACCCTAACTATGGCTACACCTTC. Residues: CASTRDPNYGYTF.

This clone showed up just a few times. Different DNA sequences within this sample yield the same CDR3. This chain connects TRBV29-1 to TRBJ2-1, with TRBD2 identical over 11 bases. CDR1 and CDR2 from the germline V gene are SQVTM and ANQGSEA. The CDR3 is 14 amino acids. V gave up 6 bases and J gave up 3 bases; unmatched junction bases: 4. CDR3 amino acids: CSVRGTSGYNEQFF. CDR3 nucleotides: TGCAGCGTCCGAGGGACTAGCGGCTACAATGAGCAGTTCTTC.